This TCR beta chain appears in the sequencing data of a study of blood T cell repertoires in COVID-19. Study overall: Researchers got acute and convalescent COVID-19 samples from the United States, Italy and Spain. T cells, B-cell-depleted T cells, or PBMCs supplied cDNA or gDNA.

The CDR3 extends over 12 amino acids. V lost 2 bases to trimming and J lost 14 bases; unmatched junction nucleotides: 3. From germline, CDR1 is MDHEN and CDR2 SYDVKM. As originally analysed: Researchers report that nucleated cell counts were estimated from reference gene primer amplification. Profiling relied on immunoSEQ multiplex PCR, and the TCRdb table lists in-frame clones only, not all of them. The V and J calls and the clone size are those of that table, but D and trimming were determined from the DNA. The sample yields hundreds of thousands of clones, 65% to 90% seen once. The specimen was peripheral blood. The chain links TRBV28 to TRBJ1-4; TRBD1 agrees at 9 bases. The source is a woman older than 75 with active or convalescent COVID-19. CDR3 region: CASSLRGTGLFF. CDR3 in DNA: TGTGCCAGCAGTTTAAGAGGGACAGGGCTGTTTTTT.